The next 16 T cell receptor beta chains were all read from a single sample in a study of blood T cells in healthy people across ages. The use of a sample-barcoded 5' primer and a J-beta primer mix characterized a second PCR of about 7 to 12 cycles. One entry per CDR3 protein results from TCRdb running MiXCR on the 5' RACE reads. The table includes fewer than 1,000,000 distinct CDR3 sequences, around 45% detected once. Sequencing was done on a sample of blood. These receptors all come from a man aged 60-69 years in good health.

This clonotype showed up just a few times. V and J are TRBV6-5 and TRBJ2-5, with 10 nucleotides matching TRBD2. Germline CDR1 and CDR2: MNHEY and SVGAGI. After removal of 4 bases from V and 2 bases from J, the junction contained 13 bases not matched to a gene. The CDR3 contains 18 residues. CDR3 DNA sequence: TGTGCCAGCAGTTTGGTGATCCCTAGCGGGGGTGGACAAGAGACCCAGTACTTC. Translated, it gives CASSLVIPSGGGQETQYF.

The chain combines TRBV2 with TRBJ2-5; 7 bases agree with TRBD1. J lost 13 bases, V lost 0 bases, and 14 bases had no gene match. The germline V gene encodes CDR1 SNHLY and CDR2 FYNNEI. The CDR3 contains 15 residues. The CDR3 bases are TGTGCCAGCAGTGAAGCGGGACAGTCCATCCAGGTTACGTACTTC. Translated: CASSEAGQSIQVTYF.

This chain uses TRBV7-2 with TRBJ1-6, with a weak D call TRBD1 (5 bases). The CDR3 runs 16 residues. Trimming took off 0 bases at V and 5 bases at J, with 11 bases between the two ends. Germline CDR1 and CDR2: SGHTA and FQGNSA. CDR3: CASSLAGEQDNSPLHF. CDR3 sequence (DNA): TGTGCCAGCAGCTTAGCGGGGGAGCAGGATAATTCACCCCTCCACTTT.

The chain recombines TRBV2 with TRBJ2-1, with 14 bases identical to TRBD2. J was trimmed by 8 bases and V by 7 bases; bases with no gene match: 7. The CDR3 contains 15 residues. Germline V gives CDR1 SNHLY, CDR2 FYNNEI. The CDR3 DNA reads TGTGCCAGCATAGGACTAGCGGGGGGTCTCGATGAGCAGTTCTTC. It codes for CASIGLAGGLDEQFF.

The genes are TRBV6-6 and TRBJ2-5; D unresolved. Trimming took off 2 bases at V and 9 bases at J, with 13 bases between the two ends. CDR3 length: 13 residues. Germline-derived CDR1 and CDR2 are MNHNY and SVGAGI (reference sequence). The CDR3 loop is CASSYGSGVAQYF. CDR3 bases: TGTGCCAGCAGTTACGGTAGTGGGGTGGCCCAGTACTTC.

Comment on this clonotype: A clone one base away is much larger, so this may be a read error. The chain links TRBV11-2 to TRBJ2-4; D possibly corresponds to TRBD1 (6 bases). CDR1 is SGHAT and CDR2 is FQNNGV in the germline V gene. This CDR3 region has 13 residues. CDR3 coding DNA: TGTGCCTGCAGCTTAGGGGGTGCAGACATTCAGTACTTC. This translates into CACSLGGADIQYF.

The chain recombines TRBV7-2 with TRBJ1-2, with D unclear. The CDR3 is 10 amino acids. Germline assignment: CDR1 SGHTA and CDR2 FQGNSA. Trimming cost V 6 bases and J 6 bases, with 5 bases left between them. The CDR3 region is CASSSNGYTF. The CDR3, as DNA: TGTGCCAGCAGTTCGAATGGCTACACCTTC.

This clonotype has more than one count but fewer than ten. This rearrangement joins TRBV4-1 to TRBJ2-1; TRBD2 might be the D (5 bases). Trimming pared 6 bases from V and 3 bases from J, leaving 12 bases between. The length of the CDR3 is 14 residues. Germline V lookup: CDR1 MGHRA, CDR2 YSYEKL. The CDR3 DNA reads TGCGCCAGCAGAAAAGCGGAGAACTACAATGAGCAGTTCTTC. Its protein product is CASRKAENYNEQFF.

The chain employs TRBV7-9 and TRBJ1-4, with 8 nucleotides matching TRBD1. The CDR3 length is 16 residues. Trimming took 4 bases from V and 7 from J; bases not matched to a gene: 11. Germline assignment: CDR1 SEHNR and CDR2 FQNEAQ (reference sequence). In DNA, the CDR3 is TGTGCCAGCAGCTATACCGACAGGGGACGTGGTGAAAAACTGTTTTTT. Protein: CASSYTDRGRGEKLFF.

This clonotype was detected a few times. This chain uses TRBV7-2 with TRBJ1-2; weak D call: TRBD1 (6 bases). The CDR3 is made up of 13 amino acids. The germline gives CDR1 SGHTA, CDR2 FQGNSA. The V gene lost 8 bases and the J gene lost 1 base, with 11 bases spanning the gap. This CDR3 reads CASGGQLNYGYTF. The DNA for the CDR3 is TGTGCCAGCGGGGGGCAGCTTAACTATGGCTACACCTTC.

This chain connects TRBV27 to TRBJ1-2; a weak D match, TRBD1 (5 bases). The V gene lost 5 bases and the J gene lost 8 bases, with 18 bases spanning the gap. The CDR3 spans 14 residues. Germline CDR1 and CDR2: MNHEY and SMNVEV (reference sequence). The CDR3 DNA is TGTGCCAGCAGTCCTACTAAGACAGTTTTCGGCTACACCTTC. The encoded protein is CASSPTKTVFGYTF.

The chain has TRBV5-5 and TRBJ2-5; D perhaps matches TRBD1 (5 bases). This CDR3 is built from 15 residues. The germline V gene encodes CDR1 SGHKS and CDR2 YYEKEE (reference sequence). V was shortened by 0 bases and J by 0 bases, with 9 bases between the two germline ends. The chain's CDR3 is CASSLDPGNQETQYF. CDR3 in DNA: TGTGCCAGCAGCTTGGACCCAGGGAACCAAGAGACCCAGTACTTC.

V and J are TRBV6-2 or TRBV6-3 and TRBJ1-2; 7 bases are shared with TRBD1. Per the germline V gene, CDR1 is MNHEY and CDR2 is SVGEGT. The CDR3 totals 13 residues. V lost 7 bases and J lost 8; bases outside the gene matches: 10. The CDR3 protein is CASTQAAGGGYTF. CDR3 DNA sequence: TGTGCCAGCACCCAGGCGGCAGGGGGAGGCTACACCTTC.

This chain links TRBV6-1 with TRBJ2-7; D tentatively reads TRBD1 or TRBD2 (5 bases each). The CDR3 runs 13 residues. Germline V gene data show CDR1 as MNHNS and CDR2 as SASEGT. Trimming shortened V by 8 bases and J by 3 bases, and 14 bases separated the two germline ends. In nucleotides, the CDR3 is TGTGCCAGCGCCCGAGGGGACCTCTACGAGCAGTACTTC. This encodes CASARGDLYEQYF.

The genes are TRBV6-5 and TRBJ2-5, with D perhaps TRBD2 (6 bases). Trimming shortened V by 4 bases and J by 4 bases, and 13 bases separated the two germline ends. The germline gives CDR1 MNHEY, CDR2 SVGAGI. This CDR3 has 14 amino acids. The CDR3 sequence: CASSLQGGRETQYF. In DNA form, the CDR3 reads TGTGCCAGCAGTTTGCAGGGAGGTAGAGAGACCCAGTACTTC.

The rearrangement links TRBV20-1 to TRBJ2-1; D possibly corresponds to TRBD2 (5 bases). The CDR3 totals 13 residues. V gave up 6 bases and J gave up 8 bases, with 17 bases separating them. Germline loops: CDR1 DFQATT, CDR2 SNEGSKA (reference sequence). CDR3 nucleotides: TGCAGTGCAATTGCGGGTGGACGGCATGAGCAGTTCTTC. It encodes CSAIAGGRHEQFF.